The clone carrying this TCR beta chain occurred a few times. Its antigen is as yet unknown. This sample stems from a study of T cells after yellow fever vaccination. TCRdb ran MiXCR on the 5' RACE reads and lists one entry per CDR3 protein. This sample has under 300,000 distinct CDR3 sequences, with around 6.7% found just once. Points from the study as a whole: CD4 and CD8 compartments shared a small share of clonotypes.

Between the trimmed V and J ends, which lost 3 bases and 7 bases, there was a span of 22 bases. The CDR3 has 16 amino acids. The TCR comes from a man aged 25-40 years who received the YFV17D yellow fever vaccine. The chain links TRBV12-3 or TRBV12-4 to TRBJ2-7; D perhaps matches TRBD1 (5 bases). The sample was CD4+ T cells sorted from PBMCs, taken on the day of the yellow fever booster vaccination. CDR3 amino acids: CASSFRGADGVKEQYF. The CDR3, as DNA: TGTGCCAGCAGTTTTAGGGGCGCGGATGGGGTAAAGGAGCAGTACTTC.